These 22 T cell receptor beta chains came from one sample sequenced in a study of immune evolution from preneoplasia to lung adenocarcinoma. This table comes from immunoSEQ multiplex PCR, and its TCRdb copy is limited to in-frame clones, with some not included. The table records some 4,700 clones, more than 60% of them present only once. The sample was FFPE lung adenocarcinoma in situ tissue. Receptor source: a person aged 60 to 80 with lung adenocarcinoma.

V is TRBV5-1 and J is TRBJ1-3; D is unresolved. Germline CDR1 is SGHRS and CDR2 is YFSETQ. This CDR3 has 16 residues. Trimming removed 2 bases from V and 0 bases from J, with 12 bases in between. CDR3 in amino acids: CASSLGQVNSGNTIYF. CDR3 DNA sequence: TGCGCCAGCAGCTTAGGTCAGGTCAACTCTGGAAACACCATATATTTT.

This chain links TRBV30 with TRBJ1-5; D is possibly TRBD1 (6 bases). The CDR3 has 18 amino acids. V gave up 2 bases and J gave up 2 bases, with 22 bases separating them. From germline, CDR1 is GTSNPN and CDR2 SVGIG (reference sequence). CDR3 sequence: CAWSRGGVCDDGNQPQHF. The CDR3 DNA reads as TGTGCCTGGAGTAGGGGGGGGGTGTGCGATGATGGCAATCAGCCCCAGCATTTT.

This clone has just a few counts. The chain joins TRBV15 to TRBJ2-5; D unclear. The CDR3 runs to 14 residues. Germline CDR1 reads LNHNV; CDR2 reads YYDKDF (reference sequence). V was trimmed by 0 bases and J by 5 bases, leaving 10 bases between them. The CDR3 DNA follows: TGTGCCACCAGCAGAGATCCGACGGTTGAGACCCAGTACTTC. It is translated as CATSRDPTVETQYF.

The chain uses TRBV19 and TRBJ1-4; maybe TRBD1 (6 bases). V lost 7 bases to trimming and J lost 7 bases, with 13 bases between them. Germline-derived CDR1 and CDR2 are LNHDA and SQIVND (reference sequence). The CDR3 has 13 residues. For the CDR3, the DNA is TGTGCCAGTACCCGGACAGTACGTGAAAAACTGTTTTTT. Translation gives CASTRTVREKLFF.

The rearrangement links TRBV9 to TRBJ2-3; TRBD2 matches at 12 bases. The CDR3 has 19 residues. Losses at the gene ends were 0 bases for V and 0 bases for J; bases not matched to a gene: 8. Germline V lookup: CDR1 SGDLS, CDR2 YYNGEE. CDR3 region: CASSVAYRLAGASTDTQYF. For the CDR3, the DNA is TGTGCCAGCAGCGTAGCTTACCGACTAGCGGGGGCTAGCACAGATACGCAGTATTTT.

In its sample, this clone was seen a few times. The V call is TRBV6-1, the J call TRBJ2-7, with D tentatively TRBD2 (5 bases). Germline V CDR1 and CDR2: MNHNS, SASEGT. The CDR3 length is 14 residues. V was pared by 1 base and J by 3 bases, with 10 bases between. The CDR3 region is CASSEGWESYEQYF. The CDR3 region has the DNA TGTGCCAGCAGTGAAGGCTGGGAGAGCTACGAGCAGTACTTC.

The chain employs TRBV18 and TRBJ2-5; D not certain. CDR1 is KGHSH, CDR2 LQKENI, per germline. Trimming removed 0 bases at V and 2 bases at J, with 13 bases between. This CDR3 has 16 residues. The CDR3 DNA is TGTGCCAGCTCACCACCGCTGGCGAGCGCGCAAGAGACCCAGTACTTC. Its protein product is CASSPPLASAQETQYF.

This clone was detected only once. The chain combines TRBV5-1 with TRBJ1-2; D is uncertain. The CDR3 has 16 residues. Trimming shortened V by 4 bases and J by 4 bases, and 20 bases separated the two germline ends. The germline gives CDR1 SGHRS, CDR2 YFSETQ. CDR3 region: CASSLGTQGSGYGYTF. The CDR3 nucleotides read TGCGCCAGCAGCCTAGGTACGCAAGGGAGCGGCTATGGCTACACCTTC.

CDR3 in DNA: TGTGCCAGCAGCCAGGGGCAGGGCGAGCAGTACTTC. It is translated as CASSQGQGEQYF. V gene TRBV11-1 combines with J gene TRBJ2-7, with TRBD1 as a possible D gene (6 bases). The germline V gene has CDR1 SGHAT and CDR2 FQDESV (reference sequence). V gave up 5 bases and J gave up 6 bases, with 11 bases separating them. This CDR3 is 12 amino acids long. The complete variable domain, with remaining parts taken from reference TRBV11-1 and TRBJ2-7, reads EAEVAQSPRYKITEKSQAVAFWCDPISGHATLYWYRQILGQGPELLVQFQDESVVDDSQLPKDRFSAERLKGVDSTLKIQPAELGDSAMYLCASSQGQGEQYFGPGTRLTVT.

The rearrangement links TRBV5-1 to TRBJ1-4; TRBD1 might be the D (5 bases). The CDR3 has 14 amino acids. Germline V gene lookup returns CDR1 SGHRS and CDR2 YFSETQ. V lost 2 bases and J lost 8, with 13 bases in between. CDR3 bases: TGCGCCAGCAGCTTAAGGACATTTGCGGAAAAACTGTTTTTT. Its translation: CASSLRTFAEKLFF.

The V and J genes are TRBV28 and TRBJ1-6; tentatively, D is TRBD1 (5 bases). The CDR3 extends over 14 amino acids. V gave up 8 bases and J gave up 7 bases, with 15 bases separating them. Germline lookup yields CDR1 MDHEN and CDR2 SYDVKM. The CDR3 nucleotides read TGTGCCAGCCTTTCCGGGACCGCGAATTCACCCCTCCACTTT. This encodes CASLSGTANSPLHF.

CDR3 residues: CASSYGGVYEQYF. CDR3 sequence (DNA): TGTGCCAGCAGTTACGGCGGGGTCTACGAGCAGTACTTC. The V call is TRBV6-5, the J call TRBJ2-7, with a tentative D call TRBD2 (6 bases). The CDR3 runs 13 residues. Looked up from germline, CDR1 is MNHEY and CDR2 is SVGAGI. The V gene lost 2 bases and the J gene lost 3 bases, with 8 bases spanning the gap.

V and J are TRBV30 and TRBJ1-5, with D perhaps matching TRBD1 (6 bases). Looked up from germline, CDR1 is GTSNPN and CDR2 is SVGIG (reference sequence). V lost 3 bases, J lost 5 bases, and 11 bases lay in between. The length of the CDR3 is 13 residues. CDR3 coding DNA: TGTGCCTGGAGAACAGGGCCGGATCAGCCCCAGCATTTT. It yields the protein CAWRTGPDQPQHF.

The chain has TRBV6-1 and TRBJ2-7, with 7 bases lining up with TRBD1. The germline CDR1 and CDR2 sequences are MNHNS and SASEGT. V lost 7 bases and J lost 3; bases outside the gene matches: 9. The CDR3 runs 14 residues. The CDR3 DNA sequence: TGTGCCAGCACCGCCACAGGGGACCGCTACGAGCAGTACTTC. Translating it yields CASTATGDRYEQYF.

The V and J genes are TRBV6-5 and TRBJ1-3, with D uncertain. This CDR3 comprises 13 residues. In germline, CDR1 is MNHEY, CDR2 SVGAGI. Trimming removed 0 bases from V and 4 bases from J, with 4 bases in between. In DNA form, the CDR3 reads TGTGCCAGCAGTTACTCGCAAGGAAACACCATATATTTT. Translated, it gives CASSYSQGNTIYF.

The CDR3 nucleotides read TGTGCCTGGAGGGGGATCGCCGAGCAGTACTTC. It is translated as CAWRGIAEQYF. This chain joins TRBV30 and TRBJ2-7; D unresolved. Trimming shortened V by 3 bases and J by 6 bases, and 9 bases separated the two germline ends. The CDR3 sequence is 11 residues long. The V gene's germline CDR1 is GTSNPN and CDR2 SVGIG (reference sequence).

This chain joins TRBV7-8 and TRBJ2-1, with D uncertain. The germline V and J ends were trimmed by 2 bases and 3 bases, with 11 bases remaining between them. The CDR3 runs 15 residues. Germline CDR1 SGHVS, CDR2 FQNEAQ. The CDR3 protein is CASSLLQSDYNEQFF. In nucleotides, the CDR3 is TGTGCCAGCAGCTTACTACAGTCGGACTACAATGAGCAGTTCTTC.

This chain connects TRBV7-9 to TRBJ2-1, with unresolved D. V was cut by 5 bases and J by 5 bases, with 10 bases left in between. Germline lookup yields CDR1 SEHNR and CDR2 FQNEAQ (reference sequence). This CDR3 is 13 amino acids long. CDR3 nucleotide sequence: TGTGCCAGCAGCCGCCCTGGTAACAATGAGCAGTTCTTC. Encoded protein: CASSRPGNNEQFF.

V and J are TRBV30 and TRBJ1-6; no clear D. Germline V gene lookup returns CDR1 GTSNPN and CDR2 SVGIG (reference sequence). V was trimmed by 8 bases and J by 4 bases, leaving 12 bases between them. There are 13 residues in the CDR3. In nucleotides, the CDR3 is TGTGCCGGCAGGACCGATTATAATTCACCCCTCCACTTT. This sequence encodes CAGRTDYNSPLHF.

This clone has more than one count but fewer than ten. This sequence joins TRBV30 and TRBJ1-6; tentatively, D is TRBD1 (5 bases). CDR1 and CDR2 from the germline V gene are GTSNPN and SVGIG (reference sequence). Trimming took 1 base from V and 7 from J, leaving 14 bases between them. The CDR3 has 15 amino acids. Written as DNA, the CDR3 is TGTGCCTGGAGTGCCTGGGACGGAATAAATTCACCCCTCCACTTT. It codes for CAWSAWDGINSPLHF.

This rearrangement joins TRBV7-8 to TRBJ1-1, with D unresolved. Between the trimmed V and J ends, which lost 1 base and 2 bases, there was a span of 11 bases. Per the germline V gene, CDR1 is SGHVS and CDR2 is FQNEAQ. This CDR3 spans 15 amino acids. The CDR3 loop reads CASSLGNRGNTEAFF. In nucleotides, the CDR3 is TGTGCCAGCAGCTTAGGGAACCGGGGTAACACTGAAGCTTTCTTT.

CDR3: CASSVGTAGPTGELFF. In DNA form, the CDR3 reads TGTGCCAGCAGCGTCGGGACTGCTGGCCCCACCGGGGAGCTGTTTTTT. The V gene is TRBV9, the J gene TRBJ2-2, with a possible D match to TRBD2 (6 bases). CDR1 and CDR2 from the germline V gene are SGDLS and YYNGEE. This CDR3 is 16 amino acids long. Deletions cut 2 bases from V and 4 bases from J, with 15 bases between.